This T cell receptor (beta chain) was observed in a study of molecular identifiers for immune sequencing clone quantification. TCRdb analysed the PCR reads with MiXCR anew, one entry per CDR3 protein. The sample lists around 480,000 distinct CDR3 sequences, around 23% occurring once. The receptor comes from a human donor in good health. Some libraries in this study had Jurkat cell RNA spiked in. The specimen sequenced was naive CD8+ T cells from blood, with Jurkat cell RNA spiked in. Subset in this sample: FACS-sorted CD8+CD4-CCR7+CD45RA+ naive T cells.

CDR3 in amino acids: CASSSKDQGRSYNSPLHF. The CDR3 nucleotides read TGTGCCAGCAGTTCGAAAGATCAGGGACGCTCCTATAATTCACCCCTCCACTTT. The J gene is TRBJ1-6, the V gene TRBV27; D perhaps matches TRBD1 (5 bases). The CDR3 sequence is 18 residues long. V lost 4 bases and J lost 0, with 16 bases in between. CDR1 is MNHEY, CDR2 SMNVEV, per germline (reference sequence).